The 15 T cell receptor beta chains listed next were all sequenced from one sample in a study of blood T cell repertoires in COVID-19. This table comes from immunoSEQ multiplex PCR, and its TCRdb copy is limited to in-frame clones, with some not included. The data hold about 100,000 clones, with roughly 79% observed a single time. Sequenced material: peripheral blood. These receptor sequences come from a man aged 70 or older with active or convalescent COVID-19.

V gene TRBV7-9 combines with J gene TRBJ2-1; a weak D match, TRBD1 (6 bases). V lost 7 bases to trimming and J lost 0 bases, with 10 bases between them. Germline-derived CDR1 and CDR2 are SEHNR and FQNEAQ (reference sequence). This CDR3 spans 14 amino acids. The CDR3 here is CASTQGRSYNEQFF. The CDR3 DNA sequence: TGTGCCAGCACGCAGGGGCGCTCCTACAATGAGCAGTTCTTC.

This clone appeared a single time. The CDR3 here is CASSLMAPGNTEAFF. The CDR3 DNA reads TGTGCCAGCAGCTTGATGGCACCGGGGAACACTGAAGCTTTCTTT. The chain combines TRBV5-4 with TRBJ1-1; no firm D call. V was clipped by 1 base and J by 1 base, with 11 bases between them. The CDR3 runs 15 residues. CDR1 is SGHNT, CDR2 YYREEE, per germline (reference sequence).

This rearrangement joins TRBV2 to TRBJ1-5; 7 positions agree with TRBD1. CDR3 length: 14 amino acids. With 6 bases clipped from V and 7 bases from J, the junction kept 9 bases outside the gene matches. Per the germline V gene, CDR1 is SNHLY and CDR2 is FYNNEI. CDR3 protein: CASRGTDYRQPQHF. The CDR3 DNA reads as TGTGCCAGCAGGGGGACAGACTATAGACAGCCCCAGCATTTT. The full variable domain, its missing parts supplied by reference TRBV2 and TRBJ1-5, is EPEVTQTPSHQVTQMGQEVILRCVPISNHLYFYWYRQILGQKVEFLVSFYNNEISEKSEIFDDQFSVERPDGSNFTLKIRSTKLEDSAMYFCASRGTDYRQPQHFGDGTRLSIL.

The chain couples TRBV19 to TRBJ2-3, with 10 bases matching TRBD1. Trimming at V came to 4 bases and at J to 0 bases, leaving 4 bases not matched to a gene. This CDR3 comprises 16 residues. CDR1 LNHDA and CDR2 SQIVND come from the germline V gene (reference sequence). The CDR3: CASSRGTGVSTDTQYF. CDR3 DNA: TGTGCCAGTAGTAGGGGGACAGGGGTGAGCACAGATACGCAGTATTTT. Full variable domain (rest looked up from reference TRBV19 and TRBJ2-3): DGGITQSPKYLFRKEGQNVTLSCEQNLNHDAMYWYRQDPGQGLRLIYYSQIVNDFQKGDIAEGYSVSREKKESFPLTVTSAQKNPTAFYLCASSRGTGVSTDTQYFGPGTRLTVL.

The chain recombines TRBV18 with TRBJ1-2; the match to TRBD1 covers 11 bases. V was clipped by 2 bases and J by 7 bases; unmatched bases: 6. The CDR3 runs 15 residues. CDR1 and CDR2 from the germline V gene are KGHSH and LQKENI. The CDR3: CASSPTGQGDRGYTF. The CDR3 region has the DNA TGTGCCAGCTCACCAACGGGACAGGGGGATCGTGGCTACACCTTC.

The rearrangement joins TRBV7-6 to TRBJ1-5, with D perhaps matching TRBD1 (5 bases). This CDR3 spans 14 amino acids. V dropped 5 bases and J dropped 2 bases, with 10 bases sitting between them. Germline values: CDR1 SGHVS, CDR2 FNYEAQ. CDR3 coding DNA: TGTGCCAGCAGCCTCGACAGTGGCAATCAGCCCCAGCATTTT. This sequence encodes CASSLDSGNQPQHF.

This clone was counted a few times. The chain recombines TRBV24-1 with TRBJ2-5; 13 bases line up with TRBD2. This CDR3 region has 17 residues. J gave up 2 bases and V 9 bases, and 11 bases lay outside the gene matches. Germline-derived CDR1 and CDR2 are KGHDR and SFDVKD. Here the CDR3 DNA reads TGTGCCACCGGGAGACCACCGGGACTAGCGGGGCAAGAGACCCAGTACTTC. Its translation is CATGRPPGLAGQETQYF.

The V gene is TRBV6-6, the J gene TRBJ2-7; 7 nucleotides align to TRBD1. With 5 bases clipped from V and 1 base from J, the junction kept 11 bases outside the gene matches. The length of the CDR3 is 16 residues. The germline V gene has CDR1 MNHNY and CDR2 SVGAGI (reference sequence). The CDR3 DNA is TGTGCCAGCAGTACGCTTTCCGGGACAGCTTCCTACGAGCAGTACTTC. Its protein product is CASSTLSGTASYEQYF.

V is TRBV7-2 and J is TRBJ2-4; 12 nucleotides line up with TRBD1. Trimming cost V 5 bases and J 7 bases; bases outside gene matches: 6. The CDR3 contains 15 residues. Germline CDR1 is SGHTA and CDR2 is FQGNSA. The CDR3 sequence is CASSVGTGGWNIQYF. Written as DNA, the CDR3 is TGTGCCAGCAGCGTCGGGACAGGGGGCTGGAACATTCAGTACTTC.

V usage is TRBV15 and J usage is TRBJ2-5, with D perhaps matching TRBD1 (5 bases). The germline CDR1 and CDR2 sequences are LNHNV and YYDKDF (reference sequence). The CDR3 contains 13 residues. Trimming took 0 bases from V and 13 from J, leaving 15 bases between them. The CDR3 reads CATSRDQGAARYF. The CDR3, as DNA: TGTGCCACCAGCAGAGATCAGGGCGCCGCGAGGTACTTC.

V and J are TRBV7-2 and TRBJ2-7; 11 bases align to TRBD2. The J segment lost 3 bases and the V segment lost 5 bases, leaving 6 bases of the junction unmatched. This CDR3 spans 15 amino acids. In germline, CDR1 is SGHTA, CDR2 FQGNSA. CDR3 nucleotide sequence: TGTGCCAGCAGCCTACTAGCGGGAGTGATCTACGAGCAGTACTTC. This translates into CASSLLAGVIYEQYF.

The chain employs TRBV11-2 and TRBJ2-7; the match to TRBD1 covers 7 bases. This CDR3 has 14 amino acids. Germline trimming cut 5 bases from V and 2 bases from J; bases unmatched to any gene: 6. The V gene's germline CDR1 is SGHAT and CDR2 FQNNGV. CDR3 sequence reads: CASSRWDSPYEQYF. The CDR3 nucleotides read TGTGCCAGCAGCCGGTGGGACAGCCCCTACGAGCAGTACTTC.

The chain couples TRBV5-1 to TRBJ2-7, with 7 nucleotides matching TRBD1. Germline lookup yields CDR1 SGHRS and CDR2 YFSETQ. The CDR3 is 14 amino acids. J lost 3 bases, V lost 4 bases, and 7 bases had no gene match. CDR3 region: CASSAGTALYEQYF. Here the CDR3 DNA reads TGCGCCAGCAGCGCCGGGACAGCCCTCTACGAGCAGTACTTC.

The V gene is TRBV5-4, the J gene TRBJ2-5; possibly TRBD2 for D (5 bases). Germline V gene lookup returns CDR1 SGHNT and CDR2 YYREEE (reference sequence). The CDR3 loop spans 13 amino acids. V was shortened by 9 bases and J by 1 base, with 13 bases between the two germline ends. CDR3 loop: CATSRLLQETQYF. In nucleotides, the CDR3 is TGTGCCACCAGTCGACTACTCCAAGAGACCCAGTACTTC.

V usage is TRBV7-2 and J usage is TRBJ2-1; TRBD1 matches 10 bases. Trimming cost V 6 bases and J 9 bases; bases outside gene matches: 11. Germline CDR1 and CDR2: SGHTA and FQGNSA. CDR3 length: 15 amino acids. CDR3 protein: CASRSGTGVAGEQFF. The CDR3 DNA reads TGTGCCAGCAGGTCCGGGACAGGGGTTGCAGGTGAGCAGTTCTTC.